The clone carrying this T cell receptor (beta chain) was picked up a small number of times. Its antigen is unidentified. Trimming shortened V by 4 bases and J by 4 bases, and 16 bases separated the two germline ends. This CDR3 region has 14 residues. Germline V CDR1 and CDR2: DFQATT, SNEGSKA (reference sequence). MiXCR, applied by TCRdb to the 5' RACE reads, yields one record per CDR3 protein. The profile shows fewer than 350,000 distinct CDR3 sequences, roughly 18% of them singletons. The data were taken from a study of T-cell memory formation after mild COVID-19. General study findings and limits: Cross-reactive memory appears to have joined, as suggested by some responding clones showing up in pre-infection memory.

This TCR derives from a man between 18 and 35 years old who had mild COVID-19 (a few samples of this study predate the infection). Cell type and time point are not known. The rearrangement links TRBV20-1 to TRBJ2-5; the D call may be TRBD1 or TRBD2 (5 bases each). The sequencing sample was made of PBMCs or a T cell subset sorted from them (not recorded which). In DNA form, the CDR3 reads TGCAGTGCTACCCCCGCGGTTGGGGGAGAGACCCAGTACTTC. This encodes CSATPAVGGETQYF.